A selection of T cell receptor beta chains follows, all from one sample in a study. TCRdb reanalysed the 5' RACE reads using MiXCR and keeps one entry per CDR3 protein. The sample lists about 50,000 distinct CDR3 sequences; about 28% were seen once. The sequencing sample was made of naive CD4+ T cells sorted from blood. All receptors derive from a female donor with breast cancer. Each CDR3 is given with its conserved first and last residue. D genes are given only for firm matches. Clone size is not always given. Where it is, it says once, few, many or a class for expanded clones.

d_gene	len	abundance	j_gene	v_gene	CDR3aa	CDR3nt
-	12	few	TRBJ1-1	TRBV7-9	CASSHAGTEAFF	TGTGCCAGCAGCCACGCAGGGACTGAAGCTTTCTTT
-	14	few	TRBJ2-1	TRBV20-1	CSASVSLSYNEQFF	TGCAGTGCTAGTGTGAGTCTCTCCTACAATGAGCAGTTCTTC
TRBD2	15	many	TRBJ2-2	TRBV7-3	CASSPGLAGTGELFF	TGTGCCAGCAGCCCCGGACTAGCGGGCACCGGGGAGCTGTTTTTT
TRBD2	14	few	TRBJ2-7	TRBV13	CASSTRTSVYEQYF	TGTGCCAGCAGCACCAGGACTAGCGTTTACGAGCAGTACTTC
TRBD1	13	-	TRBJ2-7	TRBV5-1	CASSGTGAYEQYF	TGCGCCAGCAGTGGGACAGGGGCTTACGAGCAGTACTTC
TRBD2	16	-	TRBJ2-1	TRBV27	CASRRPGGGIYNEQFF	TGTGCCAGCAGACGTCCTGGGGGAGGGATATACAATGAGCAGTTCTTC
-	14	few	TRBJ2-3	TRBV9	CASSVAPWEDTQYF	TGTGCCAGCAGCGTAGCTCCGTGGGAAGATACGCAGTATTTT
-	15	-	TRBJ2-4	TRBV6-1	CASSDTGTSGNIQYF	TGTGCCAGCAGTGATACAGGAACCTCTGGAAACATTCAGTACTTC
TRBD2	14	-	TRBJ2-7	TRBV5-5	CASSWGLAGDAQYF	TGTGCCAGCAGCTGGGGACTAGCGGGGGATGCGCAGTACTTC
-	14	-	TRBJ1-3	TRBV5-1	CASSSGTAKNTIYF	TGCGCCAGCAGCTCGGGGACTGCGAAAAACACCATATATTTT
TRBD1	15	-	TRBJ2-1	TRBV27	CASSPDRGVYNEQFF	TGTGCCAGCAGTCCCGACAGGGGGGTCTACAATGAGCAGTTCTTC
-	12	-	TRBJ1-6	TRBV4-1	CASSQERSPLHF	TGCGCCAGCAGCCAAGAAAGGTCACCCCTCCACTTT
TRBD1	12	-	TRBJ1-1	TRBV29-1	CSVGTGSAGAFF	TGCAGCGTTGGGACAGGTTCCGCGGGAGCTTTCTTT
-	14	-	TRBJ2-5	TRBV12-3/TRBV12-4	CASSLARGQETQYF	TGTGCCAGCAGTTTGGCCAGGGGACAAGAGACCCAGTACTTC
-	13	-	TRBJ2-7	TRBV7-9	CASSLTVNYEQYF	TGTGCCAGCAGCCTGACAGTCAACTACGAGCAGTACTTC
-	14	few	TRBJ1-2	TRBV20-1	CSARWDLGVGGYTF	TGCAGTGCTAGATGGGACCTTGGGGTTGGTGGCTACACCTTC